This is a list of T cell receptor beta chains from one sample in a study of shared clonotypes between healthy human individuals. Repertoires were generated with immunoSEQ multiplex PCR, while TCRdb's copy carries only in-frame clones and drops some. The sample shows some 2,100,000 clones, approximately 96% of them seen only once. The sequenced material came from naive CD4+ T cells sorted from blood. These receptors all come from a young man in good health. CDR3s include the opening cysteine and the closing phenylalanine or tryptophan. A D gene is named only where the DNA matches it firmly. Size is omitted from some rows. Given values are once, few, many or a class for expanded clones.

TRBV18	TRBJ2-7	.	.	12	TGTGCCAGCTCACCGGGGGTTGCCGAGCAGTACTTC	CASSPGVAEQYF
TRBV6-5	TRBJ2-7	.	.	12	TGTGCCAGCAGGAATGGCCCCTACGAGCAGTACTTC	CASRNGPYEQYF
TRBV10-2	TRBJ2-1	.	TRBD2	14	TGCGCCAGCACCAGAAGCGGGGCTTACAATGAGCAGTTCTTC	CASTRSGAYNEQFF
TRBV30	TRBJ1-2	.	.	14	TGTGCCTGGACCAAAGGTCGGGGGGACTATGGCTACACCTTC	CAWTKGRGDYGYTF
TRBV30	TRBJ1-2	.	.	11	TGTGCCTGGAGTCCCCGGGACGGCTACACCTTC	CAWSPRDGYTF
TRBV10-3	TRBJ2-5	.	TRBD2	13	TGTGCCACAGCGGGGGGTTGGCAAGAGACCCAGTACTTC	CATAGGWQETQYF
TRBV6-1	TRBJ2-5	.	TRBD1	14	TGTGCCAGCAGTGAAACAGGGGGCCTGGAGACCCAGTACTTC	CASSETGGLETQYF
TRBV5-6	TRBJ1-2	.	.	16	TGTGCCAGCAGCTCTCGTGGGGGGTATGGTTACGGTGGCTACACCTTC	CASSSRGGYGYGGYTF
TRBV30	TRBJ1-1	.	.	17	TGTGCCTGGACCTTAAGGCAATCCCGGACAGCTAACACTGAAGCTTTCTTT	CAWTLRQSRTANTEAFF
TRBV11-2	TRBJ2-3	.	.	14	TGTGCCAGCAGCTTCCCAGGTATCACAGATACGCAGTATTTT	CASSFPGITDTQYF
TRBV7-2	TRBJ2-7	.	TRBD2	15	TGTGCCAGCAGCTTCCCTAAGAGCGGGGCCTACGAGCAGTACTTC	CASSFPKSGAYEQYF
TRBV6-5	TRBJ2-7	.	.	16	TGTGCCAGCAGTTACAGCACCCTAAGAAGTTCTTACGAGCAGTACTTC	CASSYSTLRSSYEQYF
TRBV7-6	TRBJ1-4	.	.	14	TGTGCCAGCGGAGGAAGCCACCCTAATGAAAAACTGTTTTTT	CASGGSHPNEKLFF
TRBV27	TRBJ2-5	.	TRBD2	15	TGTGCCAGCAGTTTATCGTGGGCGGGAGGGGAGACCCAGTACTTC	CASSLSWAGGETQYF
TRBV7-2	TRBJ2-7	once	TRBD1	14	TGTGCCAGCAGCTTGGACAGGGGACCGTACGAGCAGTACTTC	CASSLDRGPYEQYF
TRBV30	TRBJ1-5	.	.	12	TGTGCCTGGAACAGGTTAAATCAGCCCCAGCATTTT	CAWNRLNQPQHF
TRBV27	TRBJ2-7	.	.	14	TGTGCCAGCAGTTTTTCAGGGTGGAGAGGCGAGCAGTACTTC	CASSFSGWRGEQYF
TRBV6-5	TRBJ2-7	once	.	15	TGTGCCAGCAGTTACGCGTACGGGAGCTCCTACGAGCAGTACTTC	CASSYAYGSSYEQYF
TRBV4-3	TRBJ2-7	once	TRBD1	15	TGCGCCAGCAGCCAGGACAGGGCCAGCTCCTACGAGCAGTACTTC	CASSQDRASSYEQYF
TRBV30	TRBJ1-6	.	TRBD1	15	TGTGCCTGGAGTGTACTGAGGACAGGGGATTCACCCCTCCACTTT	CAWSVLRTGDSPLHF
TRBV5-1	TRBJ1-2	.	.	13	TGCGCCAGCAGCCTACAGGGTGCGGAGGGCTACACCTTC	CASSLQGAEGYTF
TRBV11-3	TRBJ2-7	once	.	14	TGTGCCAGCAGCGCCGGTGGGGGGATCCACGAGCAGTACTTC	CASSAGGGIHEQYF
TRBV5-6	TRBJ1-4	once	.	15	TGTGCCAGCAGCCTGGAGAGGCTTGGGAAGCAAAAACTGTTTTTT	CASSLERLGKQKLFF
TRBV28	TRBJ2-5	once	.	17	TGTGCCAGCAGTTCCCCGGGGAGGGGGCTACTTGAAGAGACCCAGTACTTC	CASSSPGRGLLEETQYF
TRBV5-4	TRBJ1-4	once	.	16	TGTGCCAGCAGCAGGACGTCGGGGGCAACTAATGAAAAACTGTTTTTT	CASSRTSGATNEKLFF
TRBV9	TRBJ1-1	.	.	14	TGTGCCAGCAGCGTAGCGGACGAGAACACTGAAGCTTTCTTT	CASSVADENTEAFF
TRBV2	TRBJ1-2	.	.	13	TGTGCCAGTAGCCGGGGCAGGGTGGTAGGCTACACCTTC	CASSRGRVVGYTF
TRBV2	TRBJ1-1	.	TRBD1	14	TGTGCCAGCAGGACAAGGACAGGGAACACTGAAGCTTTCTTT	CASRTRTGNTEAFF
TRBV30	TRBJ2-2	.	.	13	TGTGCCTGGAGTGTAAGGCTTACCGGGGAGCTGTTTTTT	CAWSVRLTGELFF